Below, one T cell receptor (beta chain) is given with its context. The CDR3 has 15 residues. CDR1 MNHEY and CDR2 SVGAGI come from the germline V gene. Trimming left V 4 bases short and J 0 bases short, with 9 bases between. Time point specified: pre-treatment sample, taken before nivolumab and TIL therapy. The data originate from a study of TIL therapy for anti-PD-1-resistant metastatic lung cancer. Sequencing used immunoSEQ v3. TCRdb keeps only in-frame clones here, not all; method: immunoSEQ multiplex PCR. The sample shows 25,000 to 35,000 clones, about 79% of them seen only once. The sample here was blood, taken at baseline. This TCR was sampled from a woman aged 30 to 85 with non-small cell lung cancer. This rearrangement joins TRBV6-5 to TRBJ2-2; possibly TRBD1 for D (5 bases). The CDR3, as DNA: TGTGCCAGCAGTTCGCCGACAGCGAACACCGGGGAGCTGTTTTTT. Translated: CASSSPTANTGELFF.